A selection of T cell receptor beta chains follows, all from one sample in a study of response to subunit inactivated influenza vaccine. One entry per CDR3 protein, called by TCRdb with MiXCR from the RT-PCR reads. The table has about 190,000 distinct CDR3 sequences, approximately 15% seen once. Sequences were derived from CD8+ T cells sorted from PBMCs, sampled roughly 5 days after vaccination. These receptor sequences come from a man in his fifties or sixties who received an inactivated influenza vaccine. Both conserved end residues are trimmed from each CDR3.

V	CDR3
TRBV9	ASSAGLSSSYNEQF
TRBV28	ASSLYGTAYEQY
TRBV28	ASSLSRLALAKNIQY
TRBV6-2/TRBV6-3	ASSYSYRDTQQGTQY
TRBV12-3/TRBV12-4	ASSFGPSGELF
TRBV6-5	ASSYTGGNEQF
TRBV7-6	ASSSTSGLVRDTQY
TRBV4-1	ASSHGTGGDEAF
TRBV7-2	ASSLSPGAAYEQY
TRBV12-3/TRBV12-4	ASRAGEYGELF
TRBV27	ASSIMGQETQY
TRBV11-2	ASSLGPIHEQY
TRBV27	ASKGNPGGEQY
TRBV4-1	ASSHDGAEGDYEQY
TRBV15	ATNSGSPYNEQF
TRBV29-1	SARGGKTRSTDTQY
TRBV27	ATLVQGNVGELF
TRBV12-3/TRBV12-4	ASSFVGYTDTQY
TRBV27	ASRGQGPYAEAF
TRBV5-8	ASSSPDYPGEAF
TRBV4-1	ASSSQADTQY
TRBV11-2	ASSLYAAGIALDEQF
TRBV4-2	ASTPAQDKYEQY
TRBV7-9	ASSPSRYGYT
TRBV4-2	ASSPERGPPHEQY
TRBV7-9	ASSSDRGWETQY
TRBV11-2	ASSLSLSSYEQY
TRBV7-8	ASSLGRRAGGLTGELF
TRBV6-2/TRBV6-3	ASSYPSSGLGPYNEQF
TRBV10-3	AIRDRGLDGYT
TRBV7-3	ASSSPYRQSGANVLT
TRBV20-1	SAINALNNEQF
TRBV28	ASRETETHSNQPQH
TRBV11-3	ASSLKSYNEQF
TRBV4-2	ASSQGPIGYEQY
TRBV6-2/TRBV6-3	ASSYPSSGYNEQF
TRBV6-1	ASSAGTGPYEQY
TRBV4-3	ASSQDRRSTGVIYEQY
TRBV18	ASSPLQGPMGETQY